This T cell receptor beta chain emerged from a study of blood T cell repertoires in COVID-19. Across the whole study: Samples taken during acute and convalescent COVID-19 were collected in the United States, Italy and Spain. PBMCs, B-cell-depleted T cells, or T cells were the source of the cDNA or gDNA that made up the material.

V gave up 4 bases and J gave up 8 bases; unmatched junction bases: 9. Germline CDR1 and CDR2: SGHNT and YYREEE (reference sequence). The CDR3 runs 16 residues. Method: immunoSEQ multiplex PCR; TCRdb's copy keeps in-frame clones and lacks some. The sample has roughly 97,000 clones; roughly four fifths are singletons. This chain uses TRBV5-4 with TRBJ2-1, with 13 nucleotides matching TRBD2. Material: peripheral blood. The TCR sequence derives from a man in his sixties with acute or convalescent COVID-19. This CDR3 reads CASSKEGTSGTYEQFF. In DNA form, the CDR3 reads TGTGCCAGCAGCAAGGAAGGGACTAGCGGGACCTATGAGCAGTTCTTC.